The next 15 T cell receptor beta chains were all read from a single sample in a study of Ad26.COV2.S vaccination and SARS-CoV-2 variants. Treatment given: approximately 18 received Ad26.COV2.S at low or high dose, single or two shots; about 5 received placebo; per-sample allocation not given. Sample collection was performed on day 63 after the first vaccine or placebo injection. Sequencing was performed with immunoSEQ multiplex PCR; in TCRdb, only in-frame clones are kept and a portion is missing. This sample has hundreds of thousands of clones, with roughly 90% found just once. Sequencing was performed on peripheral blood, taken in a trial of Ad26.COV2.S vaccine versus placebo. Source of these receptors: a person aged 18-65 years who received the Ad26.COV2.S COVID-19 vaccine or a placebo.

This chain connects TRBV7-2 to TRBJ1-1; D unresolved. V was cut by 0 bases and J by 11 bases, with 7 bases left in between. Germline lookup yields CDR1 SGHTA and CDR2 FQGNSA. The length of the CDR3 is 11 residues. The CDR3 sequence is CASSLAGPAFF. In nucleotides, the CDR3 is TGTGCCAGCAGCTTAGCCGGCCCGGCTTTCTTT.

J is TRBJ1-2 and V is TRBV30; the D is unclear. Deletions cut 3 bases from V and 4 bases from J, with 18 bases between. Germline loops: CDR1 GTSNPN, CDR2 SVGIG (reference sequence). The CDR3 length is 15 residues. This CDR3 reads CAWRATGVAGYGYTF. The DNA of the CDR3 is TGTGCCTGGAGAGCTACCGGGGTCGCCGGCTATGGCTACACCTTC.

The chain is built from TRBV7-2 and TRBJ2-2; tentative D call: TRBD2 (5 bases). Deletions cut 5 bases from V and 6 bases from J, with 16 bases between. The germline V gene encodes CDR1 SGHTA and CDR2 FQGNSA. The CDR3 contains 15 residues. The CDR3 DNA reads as TGTGCCAGCAGCCTCGACTATGCCCACGCCGGGGAGCTGTTTTTT. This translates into CASSLDYAHAGELFF.

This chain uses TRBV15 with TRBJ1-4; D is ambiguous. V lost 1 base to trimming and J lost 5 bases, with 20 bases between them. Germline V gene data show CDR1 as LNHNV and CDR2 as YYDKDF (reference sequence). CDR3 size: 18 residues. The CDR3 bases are TGTGCCACCAGCAGAGGGCGGGTCTGGGGTTTTAAGAATGAAAAACTGTTTTTT. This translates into CATSRGRVWGFKNEKLFF.

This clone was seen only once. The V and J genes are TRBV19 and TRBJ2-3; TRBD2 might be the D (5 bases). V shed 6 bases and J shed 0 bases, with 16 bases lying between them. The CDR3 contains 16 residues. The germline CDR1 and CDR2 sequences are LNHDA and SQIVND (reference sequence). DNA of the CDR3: TGTGCCAGTAGATCCGGGAACCTCATCAGCACAGATACGCAGTATTTT. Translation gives CASRSGNLISTDTQYF.

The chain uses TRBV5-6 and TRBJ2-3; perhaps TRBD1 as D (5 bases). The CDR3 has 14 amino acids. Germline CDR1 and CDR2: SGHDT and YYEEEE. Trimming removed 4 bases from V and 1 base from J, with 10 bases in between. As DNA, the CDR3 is TGTGCCAGCAGCAGCAGCAGGGGCACAGATACGCAGTATTTT. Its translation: CASSSSRGTDTQYF. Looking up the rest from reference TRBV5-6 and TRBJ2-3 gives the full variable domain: DAGVTQSPTHLIKTRGQQVTLRCSPKSGHDTVSWYQQALGQGPQFIFQYYEEEERQRGNFPDRFSGHQFPNYSSELNVNALLLGDSALYLCASSSSRGTDTQYFGPGTRLTVL.

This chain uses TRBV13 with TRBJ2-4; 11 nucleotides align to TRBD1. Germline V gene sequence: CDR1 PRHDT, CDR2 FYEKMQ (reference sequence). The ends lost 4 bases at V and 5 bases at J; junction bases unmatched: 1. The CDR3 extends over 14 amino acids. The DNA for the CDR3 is TGTGCCAGCAGCTCGGGACAGGGGGAAAACATTCAGTACTTC. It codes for CASSSGQGENIQYF. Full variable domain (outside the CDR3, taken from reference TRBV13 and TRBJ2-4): AAGVIQSPRHLIKEKRETATLKCYPIPRHDTVYWYQQGPGQDPQFLISFYEKMQSDKGSIPDRFSAQQFSDYHSELNMSSLELGDSALYFCASSSGQGENIQYFGAGTRLSVL.

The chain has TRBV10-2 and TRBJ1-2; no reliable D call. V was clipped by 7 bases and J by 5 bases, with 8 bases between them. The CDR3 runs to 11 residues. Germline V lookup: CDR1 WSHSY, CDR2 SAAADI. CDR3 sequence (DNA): TGCGCCAGCACCGGAGGATATGGCTACACCTTC. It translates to CASTGGYGYTF.

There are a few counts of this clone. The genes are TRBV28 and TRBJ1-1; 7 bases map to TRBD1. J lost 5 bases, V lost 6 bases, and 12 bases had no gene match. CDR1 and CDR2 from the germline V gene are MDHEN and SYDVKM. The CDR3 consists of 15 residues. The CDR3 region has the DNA TGTGCCAGCAGGAACCCCTACAGGGGCCGAACTGAAGCTTTCTTT. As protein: CASRNPYRGRTEAFF.

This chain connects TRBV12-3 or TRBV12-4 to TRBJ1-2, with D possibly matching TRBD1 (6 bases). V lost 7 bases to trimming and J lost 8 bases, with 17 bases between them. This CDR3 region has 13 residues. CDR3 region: CASIEGVGQGYTF. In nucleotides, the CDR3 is TGTGCCAGCATCGAGGGGGTAGGGCAGGGCTACACCTTC.

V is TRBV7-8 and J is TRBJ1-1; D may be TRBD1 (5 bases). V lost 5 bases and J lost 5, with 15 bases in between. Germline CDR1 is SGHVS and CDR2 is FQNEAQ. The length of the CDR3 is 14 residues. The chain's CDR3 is CASSPGTIRTEAFF. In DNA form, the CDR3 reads TGTGCCAGCAGCCCGGGGACTATAAGGACTGAAGCTTTCTTT.

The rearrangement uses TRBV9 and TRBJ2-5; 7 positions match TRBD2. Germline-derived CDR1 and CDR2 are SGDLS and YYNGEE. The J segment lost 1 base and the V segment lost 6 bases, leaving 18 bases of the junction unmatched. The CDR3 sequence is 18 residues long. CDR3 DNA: TGTGCCAGCACGTTAGGAGTAGCGGGCCTAGGGCCCCAAGAGACCCAGTACTTC. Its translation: CASTLGVAGLGPQETQYF.

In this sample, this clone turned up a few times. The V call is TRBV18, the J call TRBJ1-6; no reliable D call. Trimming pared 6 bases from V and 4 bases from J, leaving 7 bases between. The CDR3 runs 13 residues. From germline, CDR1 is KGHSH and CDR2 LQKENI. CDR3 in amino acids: CASSRSYNSPLHF. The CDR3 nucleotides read TGTGCCAGCTCGAGGTCGTATAATTCACCCCTCCACTTT. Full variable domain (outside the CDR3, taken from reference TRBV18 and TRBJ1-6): NAGVMQNPRHLVRRRGQEARLRCSPMKGHSHVYWYRQLPEEGLKFMVYLQKENIIDESGMPKERFSAEFPKEGPSILRIQQVVRGDSAAYFCASSRSYNSPLHFGNGTRLTVT.

CDR3 sequence (DNA): TGTGCCAGCAGCCTAGCGGGCCCTGAAGCTTTCTTT. This translates into CASSLAGPEAFF. V usage is TRBV9 and J usage is TRBJ1-1, with D unclear. CDR1 and CDR2 (germline): SGDLS, YYNGEE. Trimming removed 4 bases from V and 6 bases from J, with 10 bases in between. The CDR3 is made up of 12 amino acids.

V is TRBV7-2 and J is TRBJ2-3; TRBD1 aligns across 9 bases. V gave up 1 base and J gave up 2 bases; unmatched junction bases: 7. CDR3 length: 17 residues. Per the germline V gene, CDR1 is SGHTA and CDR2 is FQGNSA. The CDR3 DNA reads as TGTGCCAGCAGCTTAGGGGGGACAGGGACATCCACAGATACGCAGTATTTT. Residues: CASSLGGTGTSTDTQYF.